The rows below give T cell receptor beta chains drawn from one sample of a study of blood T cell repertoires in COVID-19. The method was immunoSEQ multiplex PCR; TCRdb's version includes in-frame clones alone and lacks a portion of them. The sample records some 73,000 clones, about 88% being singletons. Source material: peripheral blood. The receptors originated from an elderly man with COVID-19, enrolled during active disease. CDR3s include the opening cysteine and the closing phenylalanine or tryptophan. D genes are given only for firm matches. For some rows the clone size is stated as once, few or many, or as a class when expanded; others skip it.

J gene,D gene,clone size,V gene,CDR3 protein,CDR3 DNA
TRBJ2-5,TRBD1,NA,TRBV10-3,CAIGQGDQETQYF,TGTGCCATCGGACAGGGGGATCAAGAGACCCAGTACTTC
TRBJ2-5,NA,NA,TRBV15,CATSRSLYQETQYF,TGTGCCACCAGCAGGTCATTGTACCAAGAGACCCAGTACTTC
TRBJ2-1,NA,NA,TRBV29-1,CSVEHRFSYNEQFF,TGCAGCGTTGAACACCGGTTCTCCTACAATGAGCAGTTCTTC
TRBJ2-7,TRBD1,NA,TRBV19,CASRGGTGFYEQYF,TGTGCCAGTAGAGGTGGGACAGGGTTCTACGAGCAGTACTTC
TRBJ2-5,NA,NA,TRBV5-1,CASMTGVEETQYF,TGCGCCAGCATGACGGGGGTCGAAGAGACCCAGTACTTC
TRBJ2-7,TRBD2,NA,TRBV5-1,CASSLGQVAGGYEQYF,TGCGCCAGCAGCTTGGGCCAGGTGGCGGGGGGATACGAGCAGTACTTC
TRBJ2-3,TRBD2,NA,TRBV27,CASSFWGGSGDTQYF,TGTGCCAGCAGTTTCTGGGGGGGTTCGGGAGATACGCAGTATTTT
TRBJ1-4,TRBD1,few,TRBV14,CASSRRQGATNEKLFF,TGTGCCAGCAGCCGCCGACAGGGCGCAACTAATGAAAAACTGTTTTTT
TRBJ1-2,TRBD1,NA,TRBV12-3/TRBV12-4,CASTPDRAYGYTF,TGTGCCAGCACCCCGGACAGGGCCTATGGCTACACCTTC
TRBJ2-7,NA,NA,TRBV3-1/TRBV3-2,CASSLGHVYEQYF,TGTGCCAGCAGCCTAGGACACGTCTACGAGCAGTACTTC
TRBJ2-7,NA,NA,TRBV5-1,CASSRLGGGTGEQYF,TGCGCCAGCAGCCGCCTCGGAGGGGGCACGGGCGAGCAGTACTTC
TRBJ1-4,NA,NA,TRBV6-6,CASSTTGTGYEKLFF,TGTGCCAGCAGTACGACCGGCACAGGGTATGAAAAACTGTTTTTT
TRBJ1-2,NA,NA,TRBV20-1,CSAAAYGGYTF,TGCAGTGCTGCGGCCTACGGTGGCTACACCTTC
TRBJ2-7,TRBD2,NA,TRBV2,CASSPTSGGSYEQYF,TGTGCCAGCAGTCCTACTAGCGGGGGGTCCTACGAGCAGTACTTC
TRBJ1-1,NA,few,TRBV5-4,CASSLVSRVTEAFF,TGTGCCAGCAGCTTGGTTTCCAGGGTCACTGAAGCTTTCTTT
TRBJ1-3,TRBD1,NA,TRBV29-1,CSVERQGAGDTIYF,TGCAGCGTTGAGAGACAGGGGGCCGGGGACACCATATATTTT
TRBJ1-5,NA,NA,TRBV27,CASSFREEQPQHF,TGTGCCAGCAGTTTTAGGGAGGAACAGCCCCAGCATTTT
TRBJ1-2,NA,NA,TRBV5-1,CASSPSDTRGGYTF,TGCGCCAGCAGCCCGTCGGACACAAGAGGAGGCTACACCTTC
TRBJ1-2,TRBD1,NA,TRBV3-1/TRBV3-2,CASSQVVRRGRPLGYGYTF,TGTGCCAGCAGCCAAGTGGTGCGCAGGGGGCGGCCTCTGGGCTATGGCTACACCTTC
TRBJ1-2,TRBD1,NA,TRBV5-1,CASSLESGGGDYGYTF,TGCGCCAGCAGCTTGGAGTCAGGGGGCGGTGACTATGGCTACACCTTC
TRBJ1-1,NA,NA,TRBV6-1,CASSETEAVNTEAFF,TGTGCCAGCAGTGAGACCGAGGCCGTGAACACTGAAGCTTTCTTT
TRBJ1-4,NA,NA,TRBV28,CASSLFPGEGEKLFF,TGTGCCAGCAGTTTATTTCCCGGGGAGGGTGAAAAACTGTTTTTT
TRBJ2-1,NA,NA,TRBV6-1,CASSEARGNEQFF,TGTGCCAGCAGTGAAGCAAGGGGGAATGAGCAGTTCTTC
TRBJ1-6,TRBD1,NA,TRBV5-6,CASSLTGTGPLPLHF,TGTGCCAGCAGCTTAACCGGGACAGGACCCTTGCCCCTCCACTTT
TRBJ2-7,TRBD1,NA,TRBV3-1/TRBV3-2,CASSQRDRGSEQYF,TGTGCCAGCAGCCAACGGGACAGGGGAAGCGAGCAGTACTTC
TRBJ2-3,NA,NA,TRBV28,CASSITLNTQYF,TGTGCCAGCAGTATAACCCTAAATACGCAGTATTTT
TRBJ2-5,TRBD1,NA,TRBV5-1,CASSSTGFLRETQYF,TGCGCCAGCAGCTCGACAGGGTTTCTGAGAGAGACCCAGTACTTC
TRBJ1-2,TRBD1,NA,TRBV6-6,CASRNPQGAGMANTF,TGTGCCAGCAGGAATCCACAGGGGGCCGGGATGGCTAACACCTTC
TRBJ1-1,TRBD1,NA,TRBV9,CASSREGTGAAFDEAFF,TGTGCCAGCAGCCGCGAAGGGACAGGGGCGGCATTCGATGAAGCTTTCTTT
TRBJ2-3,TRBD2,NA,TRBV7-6,CASSLEVSGGYSPDTQYF,TGTGCCAGCAGCTTAGAGGTTAGCGGGGGATATTCCCCCGATACGCAGTATTTT
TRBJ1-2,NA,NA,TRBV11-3,CASSPAGDGYTF,TGTGCCAGCAGCCCCGCGGGGGATGGCTACACCTTC
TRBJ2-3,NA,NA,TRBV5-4,CASSAASGEDTQYF,TGTGCCAGCAGCGCAGCGTCGGGAGAAGATACGCAGTATTTT
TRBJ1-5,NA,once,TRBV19,CASSHPPGTQPQHF,TGTGCCAGTTCCCACCCCCCAGGGACACAGCCCCAGCATTTT
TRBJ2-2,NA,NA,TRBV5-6,CASSLLGGVTGELFF,TGTGCCAGCAGCTTGTTAGGGGGAGTCACCGGGGAGCTGTTTTTT
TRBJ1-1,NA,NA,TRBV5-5,CASTLRSQGNTEAFF,TGTGCCAGCACTCTCCGGTCGCAGGGAAACACTGAAGCTTTCTTT
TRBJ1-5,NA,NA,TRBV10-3,CAISGQYSNQPQHF,TGTGCCATCAGTGGTCAGTATAGCAATCAGCCCCAGCATTTT